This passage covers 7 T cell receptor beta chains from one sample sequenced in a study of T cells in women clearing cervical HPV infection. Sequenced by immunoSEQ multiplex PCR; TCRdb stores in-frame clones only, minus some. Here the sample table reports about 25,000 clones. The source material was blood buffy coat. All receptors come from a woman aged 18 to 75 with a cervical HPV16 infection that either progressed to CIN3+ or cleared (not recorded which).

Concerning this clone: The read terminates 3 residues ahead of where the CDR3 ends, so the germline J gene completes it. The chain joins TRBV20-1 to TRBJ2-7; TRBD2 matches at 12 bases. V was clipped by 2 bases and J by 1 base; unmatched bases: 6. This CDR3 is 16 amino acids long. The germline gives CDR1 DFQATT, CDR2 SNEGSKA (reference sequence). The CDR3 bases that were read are TGCAGTGCTAGATCTCGAGGACTAGCGGGATCCTACGAG. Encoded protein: CSARSRGLAGSYE. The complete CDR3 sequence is CSARSRGLAGSYEQYF.

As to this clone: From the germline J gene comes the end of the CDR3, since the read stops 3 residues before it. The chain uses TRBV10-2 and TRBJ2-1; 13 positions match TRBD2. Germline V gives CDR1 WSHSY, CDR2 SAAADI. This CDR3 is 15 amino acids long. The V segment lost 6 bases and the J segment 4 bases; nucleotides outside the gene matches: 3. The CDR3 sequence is CASRTGLAGYNEQFF. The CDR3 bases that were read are TGCGCCAGCAGGACGGGACTAGCGGGGTACAATGAG.

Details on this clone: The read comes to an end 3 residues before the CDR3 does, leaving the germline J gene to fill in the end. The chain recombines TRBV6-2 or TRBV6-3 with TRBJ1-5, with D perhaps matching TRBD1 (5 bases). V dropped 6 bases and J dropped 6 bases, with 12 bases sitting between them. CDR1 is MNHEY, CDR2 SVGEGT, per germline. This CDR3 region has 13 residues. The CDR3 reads CASSLLGGQPQHF. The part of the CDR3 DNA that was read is TGTGCCAGCAGCTTACTCGGGGGTCAGCCC.

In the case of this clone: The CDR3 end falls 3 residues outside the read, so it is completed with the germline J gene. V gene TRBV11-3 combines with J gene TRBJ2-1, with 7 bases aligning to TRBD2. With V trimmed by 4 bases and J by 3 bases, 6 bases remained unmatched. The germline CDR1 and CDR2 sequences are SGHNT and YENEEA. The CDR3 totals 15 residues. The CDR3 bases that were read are TGTGCCAGCAGCTCCTCGGGACTACGCTACAATGAG. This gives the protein CASSSSGLRYNE. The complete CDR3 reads CASSSSGLRYNEQFF.

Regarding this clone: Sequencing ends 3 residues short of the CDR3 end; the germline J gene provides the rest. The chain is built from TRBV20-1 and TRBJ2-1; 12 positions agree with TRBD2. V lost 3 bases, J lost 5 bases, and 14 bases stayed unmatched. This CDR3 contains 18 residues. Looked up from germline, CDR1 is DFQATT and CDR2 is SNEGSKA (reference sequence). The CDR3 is CSASNPRTSGEGDNEQFF. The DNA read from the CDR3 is TGCAGTGCTAGTAACCCTCGGACTAGCGGGGAGGGAGACAATGAG.

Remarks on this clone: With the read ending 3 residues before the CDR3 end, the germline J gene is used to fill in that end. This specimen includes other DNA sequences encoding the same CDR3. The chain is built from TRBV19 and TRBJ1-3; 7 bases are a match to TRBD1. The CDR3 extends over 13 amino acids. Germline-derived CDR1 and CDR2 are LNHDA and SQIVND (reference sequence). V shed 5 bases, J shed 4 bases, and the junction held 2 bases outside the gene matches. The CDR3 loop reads CASSRGQGNTIYF. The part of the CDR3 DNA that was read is TGTGCCAGTAGTCGGGGACAGGGAAACACC.

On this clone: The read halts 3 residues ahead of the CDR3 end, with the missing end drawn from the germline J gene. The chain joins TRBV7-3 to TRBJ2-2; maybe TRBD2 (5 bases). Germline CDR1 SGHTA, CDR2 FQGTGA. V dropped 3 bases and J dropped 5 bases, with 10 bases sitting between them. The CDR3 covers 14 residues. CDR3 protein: CASSFAPGTGELFF. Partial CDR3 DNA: TGTGCCAGCAGCTTTGCACCGGGGACCGGGGAG.